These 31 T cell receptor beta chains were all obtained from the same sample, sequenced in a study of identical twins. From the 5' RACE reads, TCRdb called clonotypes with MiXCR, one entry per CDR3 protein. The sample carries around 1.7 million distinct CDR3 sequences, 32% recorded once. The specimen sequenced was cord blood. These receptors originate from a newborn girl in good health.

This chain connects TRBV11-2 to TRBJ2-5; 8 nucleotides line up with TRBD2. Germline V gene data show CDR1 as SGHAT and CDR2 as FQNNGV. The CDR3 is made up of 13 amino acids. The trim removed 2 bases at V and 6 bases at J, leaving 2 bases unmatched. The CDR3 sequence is CASSLRTSKTQYF. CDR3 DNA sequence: TGTGCCAGCAGCTTAAGGACTAGCAAGACCCAGTACTTC.

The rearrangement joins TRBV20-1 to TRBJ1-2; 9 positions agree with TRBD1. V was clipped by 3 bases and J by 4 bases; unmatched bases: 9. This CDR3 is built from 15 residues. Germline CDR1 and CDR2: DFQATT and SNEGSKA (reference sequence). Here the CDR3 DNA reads TGCAGTGCTAGGCCACCGGGACAGGGCCTCTATGGCTACACCTTC. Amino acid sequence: CSARPPGQGLYGYTF.

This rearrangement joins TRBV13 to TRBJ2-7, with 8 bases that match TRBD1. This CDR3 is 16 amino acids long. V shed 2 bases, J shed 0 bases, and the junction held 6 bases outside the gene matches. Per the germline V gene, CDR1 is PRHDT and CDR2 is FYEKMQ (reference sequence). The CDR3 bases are TGTGCCAGCAGCTTATCGGCGACAGGGGTCTCCTACGAGCAGTACTTC. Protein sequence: CASSLSATGVSYEQYF.

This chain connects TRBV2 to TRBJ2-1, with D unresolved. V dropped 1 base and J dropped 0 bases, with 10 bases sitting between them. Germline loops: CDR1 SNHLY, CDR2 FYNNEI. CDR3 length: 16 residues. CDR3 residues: CASSEEVLSSYNEQFF. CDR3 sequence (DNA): TGTGCCAGCAGTGAAGAGGTCCTAAGCTCCTACAATGAGCAGTTCTTC.

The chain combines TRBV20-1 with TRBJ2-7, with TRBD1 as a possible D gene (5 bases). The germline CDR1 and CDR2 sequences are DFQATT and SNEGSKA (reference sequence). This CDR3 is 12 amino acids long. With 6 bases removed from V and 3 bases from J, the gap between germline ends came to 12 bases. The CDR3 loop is CSAAGQYYEQYF. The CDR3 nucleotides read TGCAGTGCCGCAGGGCAGTACTACGAGCAGTACTTC.

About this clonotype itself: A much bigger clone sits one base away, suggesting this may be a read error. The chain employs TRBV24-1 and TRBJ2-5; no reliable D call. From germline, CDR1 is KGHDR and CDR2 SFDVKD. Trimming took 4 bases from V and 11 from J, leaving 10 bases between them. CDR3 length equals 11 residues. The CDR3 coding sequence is TGTGCCACCAGTGAAGGGAATGAGCAGTACTTC. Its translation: CATSEGNEQYF.

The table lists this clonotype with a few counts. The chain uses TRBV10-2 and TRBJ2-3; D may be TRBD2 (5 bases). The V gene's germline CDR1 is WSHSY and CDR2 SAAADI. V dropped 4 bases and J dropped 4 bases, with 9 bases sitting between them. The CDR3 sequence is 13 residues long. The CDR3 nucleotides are TGCGCCAGCAGTGTAAATAGCGCAGATACGCAGTATTTT. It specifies CASSVNSADTQYF.

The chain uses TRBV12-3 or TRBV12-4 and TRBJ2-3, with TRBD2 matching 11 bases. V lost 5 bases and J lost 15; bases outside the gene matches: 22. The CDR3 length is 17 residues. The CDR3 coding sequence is TGTGCCAGCAGTCCGGGACTAGCGGTTACTAGAACAGATACGGAATATTTT. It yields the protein CASSPGLAVTRTDTEYF.

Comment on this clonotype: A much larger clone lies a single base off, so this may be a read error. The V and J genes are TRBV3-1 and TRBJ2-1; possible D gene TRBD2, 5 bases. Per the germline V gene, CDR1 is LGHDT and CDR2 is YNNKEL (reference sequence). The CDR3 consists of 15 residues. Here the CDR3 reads CAGSQIASSYNEQFF. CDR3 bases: TGTGCCGGCAGCCAAATAGCGTCCAGCTACAATGAGCAGTTCTTC.

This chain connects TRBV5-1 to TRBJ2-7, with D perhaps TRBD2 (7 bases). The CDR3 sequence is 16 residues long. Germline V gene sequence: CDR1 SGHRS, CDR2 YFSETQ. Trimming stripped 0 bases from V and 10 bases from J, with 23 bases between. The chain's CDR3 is CASSLGGGRYQEAQYF. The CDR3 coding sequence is TGCGCCAGCAGCTTGGGCGGGGGCCGATACCAAGAGGCCCAGTACTTC.

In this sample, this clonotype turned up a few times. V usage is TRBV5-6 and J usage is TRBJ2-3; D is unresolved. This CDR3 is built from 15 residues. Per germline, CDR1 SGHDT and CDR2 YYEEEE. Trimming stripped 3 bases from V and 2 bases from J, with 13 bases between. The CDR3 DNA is TGTGCCAGCAGCTGGCTGCGACTTTCCACAGATACGCAGTATTTT. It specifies CASSWLRLSTDTQYF.

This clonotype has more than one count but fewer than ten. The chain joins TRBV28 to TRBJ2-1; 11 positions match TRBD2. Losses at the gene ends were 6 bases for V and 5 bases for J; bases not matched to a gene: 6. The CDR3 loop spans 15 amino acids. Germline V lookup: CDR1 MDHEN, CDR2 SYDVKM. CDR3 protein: CASRPGLAVHNEQFF. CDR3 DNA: TGTGCCAGCAGACCGGGACTAGCGGTGCACAATGAGCAGTTCTTC.

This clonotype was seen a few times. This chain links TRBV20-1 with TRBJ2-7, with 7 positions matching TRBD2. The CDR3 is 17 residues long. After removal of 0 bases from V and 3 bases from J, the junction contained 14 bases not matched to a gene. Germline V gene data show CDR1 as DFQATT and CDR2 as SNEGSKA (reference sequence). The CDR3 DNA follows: TGCAGTGCTAGAGAGGGAGTCTCGGGTAGCGGGCTCTACGAGCAGTACTTC. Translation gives CSAREGVSGSGLYEQYF.

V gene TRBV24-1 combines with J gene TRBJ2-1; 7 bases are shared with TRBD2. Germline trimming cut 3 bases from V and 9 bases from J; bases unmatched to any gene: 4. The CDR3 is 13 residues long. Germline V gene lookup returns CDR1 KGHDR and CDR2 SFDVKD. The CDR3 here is CATSDPLAVEQFF. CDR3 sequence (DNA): TGTGCCACCAGTGATCCCCTAGCGGTTGAGCAGTTCTTC.

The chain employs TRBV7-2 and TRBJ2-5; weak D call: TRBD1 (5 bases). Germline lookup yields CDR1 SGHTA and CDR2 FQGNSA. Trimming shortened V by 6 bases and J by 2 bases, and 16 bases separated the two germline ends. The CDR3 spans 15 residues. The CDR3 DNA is TGTGCCAGCAGGACCGTGGACATGCATCAAGAGACCCAGTACTTC. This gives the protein CASRTVDMHQETQYF. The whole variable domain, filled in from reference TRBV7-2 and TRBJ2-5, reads GAGVSQSPSNKVTEKGKDVELRCDPISGHTALYWYRQSLGQGLEFLIYFQGNSAPDKSGLPSDRFSAERTGGSVSTLTIQRTQQEDSAVYLCASRTVDMHQETQYFGPGTRLLVL.

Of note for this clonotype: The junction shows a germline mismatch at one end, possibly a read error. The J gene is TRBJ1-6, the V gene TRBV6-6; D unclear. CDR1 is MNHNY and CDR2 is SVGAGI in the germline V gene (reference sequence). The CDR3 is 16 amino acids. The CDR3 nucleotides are TGTGCCAGCAGTTACCCCACGGGCAGGCGGAATTCACCCCTCCCCTTT. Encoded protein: CASSYPTGRRNSPLPF.

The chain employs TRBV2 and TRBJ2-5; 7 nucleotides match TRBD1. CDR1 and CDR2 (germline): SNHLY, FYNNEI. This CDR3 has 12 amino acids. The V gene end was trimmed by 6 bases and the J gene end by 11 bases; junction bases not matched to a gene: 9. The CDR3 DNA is TGTGCCAGCAGCCCGACAGGGACCCAGCAGTACTTC. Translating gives CASSPTGTQQYF. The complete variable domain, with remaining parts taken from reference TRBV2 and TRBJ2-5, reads EPEVTQTPSHQVTQMGQEVILRCVPISNHLYFYWYRQILGQKVEFLVSFYNNEISEKSEIFDDQFSVERPDGSNFTLKIRSTKLEDSAMYFCASSPTGTQQYFGPGTRLLVL.

CDR3 sequence reads: CSARDRGLAGGIHKTYEQFF. The CDR3 nucleotides are TGCAGTGCTAGAGATCGGGGACTAGCGGGAGGGATTCACAAGACCTACGAGCAGTTCTTC. The rearrangement uses TRBV20-1 and TRBJ2-1; 16 nucleotides agree with TRBD2. This CDR3 contains 20 residues. Germline trimming cut 0 bases from V and 10 bases from J; bases unmatched to any gene: 18. CDR1 is DFQATT, CDR2 SNEGSKA, per germline (reference sequence).

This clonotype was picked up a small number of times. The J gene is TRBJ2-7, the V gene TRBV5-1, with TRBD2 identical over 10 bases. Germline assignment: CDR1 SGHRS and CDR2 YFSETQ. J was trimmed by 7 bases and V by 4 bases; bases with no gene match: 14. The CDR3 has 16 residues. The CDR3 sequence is CASSAGTSALSEEQYF. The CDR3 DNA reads TGCGCCAGCAGCGCCGGGACTAGCGCCTTGTCGGAGGAGCAGTACTTC.

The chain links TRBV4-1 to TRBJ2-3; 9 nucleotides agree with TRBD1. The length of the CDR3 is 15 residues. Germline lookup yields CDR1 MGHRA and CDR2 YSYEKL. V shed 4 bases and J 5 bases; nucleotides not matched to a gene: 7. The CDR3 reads CASSPKDRGGDTQYF. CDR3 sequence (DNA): TGCGCCAGCAGCCCCAAGGACAGGGGTGGAGATACGCAGTATTTT.

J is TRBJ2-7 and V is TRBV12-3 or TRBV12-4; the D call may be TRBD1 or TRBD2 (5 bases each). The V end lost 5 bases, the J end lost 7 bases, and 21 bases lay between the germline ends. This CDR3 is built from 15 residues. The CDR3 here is CASSLRDGPYNEQYF. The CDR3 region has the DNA TGTGCCAGCAGTCTCCGGGACGGACCCTACAATGAGCAGTACTTC.

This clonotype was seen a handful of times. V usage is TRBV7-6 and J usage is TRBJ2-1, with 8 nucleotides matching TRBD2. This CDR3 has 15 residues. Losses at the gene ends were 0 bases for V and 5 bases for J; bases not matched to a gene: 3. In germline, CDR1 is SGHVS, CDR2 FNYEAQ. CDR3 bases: TGTGCCAGCAGCTTAGCAGCGGGGGCTGACAATGAGCAGTTCTTC. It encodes CASSLAAGADNEQFF.

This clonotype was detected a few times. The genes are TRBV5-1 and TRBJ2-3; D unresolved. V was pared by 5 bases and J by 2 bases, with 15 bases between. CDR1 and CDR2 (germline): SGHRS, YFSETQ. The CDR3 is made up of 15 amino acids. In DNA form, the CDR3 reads TGCGCCAGCAGTGTCGGGCCAAGACCCACAGATACGCAGTATTTT. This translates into CASSVGPRPTDTQYF.

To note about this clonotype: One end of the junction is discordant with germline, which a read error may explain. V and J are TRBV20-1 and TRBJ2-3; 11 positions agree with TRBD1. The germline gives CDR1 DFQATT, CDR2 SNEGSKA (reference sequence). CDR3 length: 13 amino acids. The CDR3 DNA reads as TGCAGTGCTACGGGACAGGGGGAAGATACGCAGGATTTT. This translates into CSATGQGEDTQDF.

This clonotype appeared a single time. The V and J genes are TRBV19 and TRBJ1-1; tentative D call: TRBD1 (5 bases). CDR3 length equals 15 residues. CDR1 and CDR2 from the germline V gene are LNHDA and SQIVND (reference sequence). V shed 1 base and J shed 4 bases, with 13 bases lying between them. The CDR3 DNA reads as TGTGCCAGTAGTATAGGGGGGGTCCTAGGCACTGAAGCTTTCTTT. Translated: CASSIGGVLGTEAFF.

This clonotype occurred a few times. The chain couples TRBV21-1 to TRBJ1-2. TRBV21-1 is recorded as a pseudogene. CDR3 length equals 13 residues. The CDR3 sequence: CASSKGWQTGYTF. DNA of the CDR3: TGTGCCAGCAGCAAAGGGTGGCAGACGGGCTACACCTTC.

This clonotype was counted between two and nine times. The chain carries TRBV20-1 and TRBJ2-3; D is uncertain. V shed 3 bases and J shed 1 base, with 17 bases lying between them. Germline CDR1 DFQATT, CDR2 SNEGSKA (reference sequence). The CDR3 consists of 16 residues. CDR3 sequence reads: CSASPPESPRTDTQYF. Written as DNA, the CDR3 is TGCAGTGCTAGCCCCCCCGAGAGCCCTCGCACAGATACGCAGTATTTT.

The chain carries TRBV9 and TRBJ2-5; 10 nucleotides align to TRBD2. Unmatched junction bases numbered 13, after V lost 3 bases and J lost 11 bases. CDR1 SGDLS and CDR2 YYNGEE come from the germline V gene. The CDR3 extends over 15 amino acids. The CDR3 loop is CASSASGRAYNEQYF. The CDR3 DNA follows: TGTGCCAGCAGCGCCAGCGGGAGGGCCTACAATGAGCAGTACTTC.

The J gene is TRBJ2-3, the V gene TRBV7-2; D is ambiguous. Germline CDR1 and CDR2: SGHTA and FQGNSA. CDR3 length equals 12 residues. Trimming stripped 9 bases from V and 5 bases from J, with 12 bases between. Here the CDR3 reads CARGRGEDTQYF. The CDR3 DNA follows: TGTGCCAGAGGACGTGGAGAAGATACGCAGTATTTT. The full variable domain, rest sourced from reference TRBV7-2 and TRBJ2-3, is GAGVSQSPSNKVTEKGKDVELRCDPISGHTALYWYRQSLGQGLEFLIYFQGNSAPDKSGLPSDRFSAERTGGSVSTLTIQRTQQEDSAVYLCARGRGEDTQYFGPGTRLTVL.

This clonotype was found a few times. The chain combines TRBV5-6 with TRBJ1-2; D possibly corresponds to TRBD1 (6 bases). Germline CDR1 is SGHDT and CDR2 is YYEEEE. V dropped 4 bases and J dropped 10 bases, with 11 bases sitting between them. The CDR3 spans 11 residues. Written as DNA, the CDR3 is TGTGCCAGCAGCCTCGACAGGATCTACACCTTC. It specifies CASSLDRIYTF.

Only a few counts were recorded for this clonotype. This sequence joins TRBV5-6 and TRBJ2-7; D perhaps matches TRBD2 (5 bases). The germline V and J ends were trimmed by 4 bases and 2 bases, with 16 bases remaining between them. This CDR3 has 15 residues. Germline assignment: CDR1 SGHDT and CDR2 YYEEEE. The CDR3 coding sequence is TGTGCCAGCAGCCCAAGGACTTCTCGGGCCTACGAGCAGTACTTC. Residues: CASSPRTSRAYEQYF.